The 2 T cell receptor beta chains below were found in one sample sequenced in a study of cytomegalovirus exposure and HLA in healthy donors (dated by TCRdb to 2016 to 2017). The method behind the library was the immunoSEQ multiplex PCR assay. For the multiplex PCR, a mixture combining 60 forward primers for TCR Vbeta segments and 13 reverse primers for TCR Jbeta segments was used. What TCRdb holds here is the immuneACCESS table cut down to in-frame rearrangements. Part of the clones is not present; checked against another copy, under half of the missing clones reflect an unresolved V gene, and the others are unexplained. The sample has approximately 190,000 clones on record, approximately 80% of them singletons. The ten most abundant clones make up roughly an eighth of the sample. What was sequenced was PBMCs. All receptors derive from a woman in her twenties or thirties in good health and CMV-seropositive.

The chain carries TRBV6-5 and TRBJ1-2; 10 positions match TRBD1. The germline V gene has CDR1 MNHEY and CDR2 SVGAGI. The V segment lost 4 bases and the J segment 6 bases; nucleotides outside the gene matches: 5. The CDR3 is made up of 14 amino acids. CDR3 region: CASSFDRGLDGYTF. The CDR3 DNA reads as TGTGCCAGCAGTTTTGACAGGGGGCTTGATGGCTACACCTTC.

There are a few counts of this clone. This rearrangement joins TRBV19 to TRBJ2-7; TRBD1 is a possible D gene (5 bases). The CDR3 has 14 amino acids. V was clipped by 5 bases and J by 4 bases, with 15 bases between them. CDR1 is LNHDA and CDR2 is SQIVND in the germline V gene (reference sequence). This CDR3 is CASSENTQVYEQYF. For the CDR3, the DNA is TGTGCCAGTAGTGAAAACACACAGGTTTACGAGCAGTACTTC.